The entry below describes one T cell receptor beta chain. This entry is derived from a study of blood T cell repertoires in COVID-19. V lost 0 bases, J lost 6 bases, and 14 bases lay in between. Germline CDR1 is LNHNV and CDR2 is YYDKDF (reference sequence). This CDR3 is built from 16 residues. Libraries were prepared by immunoSEQ multiplex PCR; TCRdb keeps only in-frame clonotypes and omits some of them. The sample consists of 80,000 or so clones, roughly four fifths of them appearing once. The rearrangement links TRBV15 to TRBJ2-2; D possibly corresponds to TRBD2 (6 bases). Material: peripheral blood. This clonotype originated in an elderly man with acute or convalescent COVID-19. The CDR3 nucleotides read TGTGCCACCAGCAGAGATTTGCCGGGGGTGTCCGGGGAGCTGTTTTTT. It codes for CATSRDLPGVSGELFF.